This TCR beta chain was profiled in a study of blood T cells in healthy people across ages. Trimming left V 6 bases short and J 9 bases short, with 15 bases between. Germline lookup yields CDR1 MDHEN and CDR2 SYDVKM. CDR3 length: 13 amino acids. PCR was performed a second time for about 7 to 11 cycles using a sample-barcoded 5' primer and a J-beta primer mix. Each of the cDNA molecules was tagged by a template-switch adaptor with 12 random nucleotides. From the 5' RACE reads, TCRdb called clonotypes with MiXCR, one entry per CDR3 protein. The sample includes hundreds of thousands of distinct CDR3 sequences, around two fifths of them seen just once. In this sample, this clonotype turned up many times. The individuals who served as donors were healthy Caucasians living in Russia, aged roughly 6 to 95. Drawing of peripheral blood yielded 7.5 to 10 milliliters from each donor.

This chain joins TRBV28 and TRBJ1-5; D is unclear. The sequence was collected from a man older than 75 in good health. The source material was blood. CDR3 coding DNA: TGTGCCAGCAGGGAAGACGGAAGAGCGCCCCAGCATTTT. Amino acid sequence: CASREDGRAPQHF.